Listed here are 31 T cell receptor beta chains from one sample, sequenced in a study of breast tumors, draining lymph nodes, adjacent tissues. Each CDR3 protein gets one entry after TCRdb re-called the multiplex PCR reads with MiXCR. This sample has 150,000 to 250,000 distinct CDR3 sequences, with about 32% found just once. The lymph nodes were axillary draining lymph nodes from breast cancer patients. The source material was axillary lymph node tissue. The receptors here all came from a female donor with breast cancer. Some clones in this sample may be carry-over from other donors' samples.

This clonotype occurred many times. The chain uses TRBV6-5 and TRBJ1-2; 10 positions agree with TRBD1. The CDR3 is made up of 13 amino acids. The V gene's germline CDR1 is MNHEY and CDR2 SVGAGI. Trimming took 7 bases from V and 11 from J; bases not matched to a gene: 10. CDR3 nucleotide sequence: TGTGCCAGCACCTCGGGACAGGGGACGGAGTACACCTTC. Residues: CASTSGQGTEYTF.

Of note for this clonotype: At one boundary the junction diverges from the germline segment, which might be a read error. V and J are TRBV24-1 and TRBJ2-5; maybe TRBD1 (5 bases). The germline V gene encodes CDR1 KGHDR and CDR2 SFDVKD. This CDR3 is built from 15 residues. For the CDR3, the DNA is TGTGCCGCCAGCGATCTGCGGCCAGGGATGGAGACCCAGTACTTC. It specifies CAASDLRPGMETQYF.

The sample holds a few counts of this clonotype. Possible read error: a much larger clone is one base away. The rearrangement links TRBV20-1 to TRBJ2-5, with D perhaps matching TRBD2 (5 bases). CDR3 length: 12 residues. The germline V gene has CDR1 DFQATT and CDR2 SNEGSKA (reference sequence). CDR3 in amino acids: CSNRRRGETPYF. The CDR3 DNA reads TGCAGTAACCGGCGTCGGGGAGAGACCCCGTACTTC.

This clonotype was detected ten times or more. The chain has TRBV19 and TRBJ2-3; 10 bases match TRBD1. Per germline, CDR1 LNHDA and CDR2 SQIVND (reference sequence). Germline trimming cut 4 bases from V and 3 bases from J; bases unmatched to any gene: 4. The CDR3 length is 15 residues. CDR3 DNA: TGTGCCAGTAGTAGAGACAGGGGGCGGACAGATACGCAGTATTTT. It yields the protein CASSRDRGRTDTQYF.

This chain links TRBV24-1 with TRBJ2-5; 9 bases line up with TRBD1. V shed 5 bases, J shed 4 bases, and the junction held 7 bases outside the gene matches. Germline V lookup: CDR1 KGHDR, CDR2 SFDVKD. The CDR3 covers 15 residues. The CDR3: CATSGSTGGGETQYF. CDR3 DNA: TGTGCCACCAGTGGTTCTACAGGGGGCGGAGAGACCCAGTACTTC.

The V gene is TRBV7-9, the J gene TRBJ2-3; TRBD2 agrees at 12 bases. Germline V gives CDR1 SEHNR, CDR2 FQNEAQ (reference sequence). V was clipped by 8 bases and J by 6 bases; unmatched bases: 3. The CDR3 extends over 13 amino acids. CDR3 loop: CASGLAGSDTQYF. In nucleotides, the CDR3 is TGTGCCAGCGGACTAGCGGGGTCGGATACGCAGTATTTT.

The CDR3 region is CASSPTPGLAAGAKRSGELFF. The DNA for the CDR3 is TGTGCCAGCTCACCGACCCCGGGACTAGCGGCAGGGGCCAAACGGAGCGGGGAGCTGTTTTTT. This sequence joins TRBV9 and TRBJ2-2; 11 bases fit TRBD2. This CDR3 has 21 residues. Germline V gene sequence: CDR1 SGDLS, CDR2 YYNGEE. Unmatched junction bases numbered 27, after V lost 7 bases and J lost 7 bases.

This clonotype was counted ten times or more. The gene calls are TRBV15 and TRBJ2-1; D is possibly TRBD2 (6 bases). In germline, CDR1 is LNHNV, CDR2 YYDKDF (reference sequence). Trimming shortened V by 0 bases and J by 0 bases, and 15 bases separated the two germline ends. The CDR3 is 18 amino acids. In DNA form, the CDR3 reads TGTGCCACCAGCAGAGATTCCGGGAGAGCAAGCTCCTACAATGAGCAGTTCTTC. It is translated as CATSRDSGRASSYNEQFF.

As to this clonotype: One end of the junction varies from germline; a read error may be responsible. The chain couples TRBV6-5 to TRBJ2-7; D is perhaps TRBD2 (6 bases). The CDR3 runs 13 residues. The germline V gene has CDR1 MNHEY and CDR2 SVGAGI. As DNA, the CDR3 is TGTGCCAGCAGGGGACTGGACTCCTACGAGCAGTGCTTC. It codes for CASRGLDSYEQCF.

V and J are TRBV2 and TRBJ1-5; maybe TRBD1 (5 bases). V was pared by 7 bases and J by 3 bases, with 19 bases between. The CDR3 extends over 16 amino acids. Germline V gives CDR1 SNHLY, CDR2 FYNNEI. In nucleotides, the CDR3 is TGTGCCAGCATGGCTGGGCTAGCGGGGGTCAATCAGCCCCAGCATTTT. This translates into CASMAGLAGVNQPQHF.

As concerns this clonotype: This may be a read error: a much more frequent sequence differs by one nucleotide. The V call is TRBV5-4, the J call TRBJ1-2, with 7 nucleotides matching TRBD1. Germline V CDR1 and CDR2: SGHNT, YYREEE (reference sequence). The CDR3 totals 12 residues. CDR3 bases: TGTGGCAGCAGCTCACAGGGGAATGGCTACACCTTC. Protein sequence: CGSSSQGNGYTF.

This clonotype was recorded many times. The rearrangement joins TRBV6-1 to TRBJ1-5; D might be TRBD1 (5 bases). The CDR3 is 13 amino acids. V was clipped by 4 bases and J by 11 bases, with 15 bases between them. Germline CDR1 reads MNHNS; CDR2 reads SASEGT. The CDR3 bases are TGTGCCAGCAGTGGCGGGGGGATTACAGCCCAGCATTTT. Protein: CASSGGGITAQHF.

This clonotype occurred many times. The V and J genes are TRBV5-5 and TRBJ2-2; D could derive from TRBD1 or TRBD2 (6 bases each). This CDR3 is built from 16 residues. CDR1 SGHKS and CDR2 YYEKEE come from the germline V gene (reference sequence). The V end was cut by 0 bases, the J end by 3 bases, with 12 bases between. The CDR3 DNA sequence: TGTGCCAGCAGCTTGGATCCGGGGGCACACACCGGGGAGCTGTTTTTT. It codes for CASSLDPGAHTGELFF.

This clonotype has more than one count but fewer than ten. This chain connects TRBV6-4 to TRBJ2-2; D is unclear. This CDR3 is 14 amino acids long. Trimming removed 3 bases from V and 0 bases from J, with 5 bases in between. Germline lookup yields CDR1 MRHNA and CDR2 SNTAGT. The CDR3 DNA follows: TGTGCCAGCAGTGAACAGTCGAACACCGGGGAGCTGTTTTTT. Its protein product is CASSEQSNTGELFF.

At least ten counts were recorded for this clonotype. This chain connects TRBV20-1 to TRBJ1-6; D perhaps matches TRBD1 (5 bases). Trimming pared 0 bases from V and 6 bases from J, leaving 9 bases between. The germline V gene has CDR1 DFQATT and CDR2 SNEGSKA (reference sequence). This CDR3 spans 14 amino acids. The CDR3 bases are TGCAGTGCTAGAGATCAGGGATCTAATTCACCCCTCCACTTT. Amino acids: CSARDQGSNSPLHF.

The gene calls are TRBV5-1 and TRBJ2-2; a possible D gene is TRBD1 (5 bases). Germline CDR1 is SGHRS and CDR2 is YFSETQ. Trimming pared 6 bases from V and 1 base from J, leaving 16 bases between. The CDR3 covers 16 residues. CDR3 sequence reads: CASTRVRGWNTGELFF. CDR3 nucleotide sequence: TGCGCCAGCACCCGGGTAAGGGGATGGAACACCGGGGAGCTGTTTTTT.

The chain joins TRBV20-1 to TRBJ1-1; no clear D. The length of the CDR3 is 13 residues. V was shortened by 1 base and J by 0 bases, with 6 bases between the two germline ends. The germline V gene has CDR1 DFQATT and CDR2 SNEGSKA (reference sequence). In nucleotides, the CDR3 is TGCAGTGCTAGAGTGAGGGTGAACACTGAAGCTTTCTTT. It codes for CSARVRVNTEAFF.

This clonotype came up many times. V gene TRBV11-2 combines with J gene TRBJ2-3; 11 bases align to TRBD2. V trimming: 4 bases; J trimming: 5 bases; junction bases outside the gene matches: 5. This CDR3 spans 15 amino acids. Germline loops: CDR1 SGHAT, CDR2 FQNNGV. This chain's CDR3 is CASSSQGLAGDTQYF. The CDR3 DNA reads TGTGCCAGCAGCTCACAAGGACTAGCGGGAGATACGCAGTATTTT.

This chain links TRBV6-2 or TRBV6-3 with TRBJ2-3; maybe TRBD2 (6 bases). V was pared by 0 bases and J by 2 bases, with 12 bases between. CDR1 MNHEY and CDR2 SVGEGT come from the germline V gene. This CDR3 is 16 amino acids long. This CDR3 is CASSYSKTGATDTQYF. For the CDR3, the DNA is TGTGCCAGCAGTTACTCGAAAACGGGAGCCACAGATACGCAGTATTTT.

Note on this clonotype: Just one base apart from a much larger clone, this may be a read error. This chain connects TRBV12-3 or TRBV12-4 to TRBJ2-1; D is unresolved. The CDR3 consists of 13 residues. The CDR3 sequence: CASGSRSYNGQFF. CDR3 DNA sequence: TGTGCCAGCGGAAGTCGCTCCTACAATGGGCAGTTCTTC.

This clonotype was detected many times. The genes are TRBV9 and TRBJ2-2; D is possibly TRBD1 or TRBD2 (5 bases each). V was clipped by 7 bases and J by 0 bases, with 16 bases between them. The CDR3 sequence is 16 residues long. Germline V gives CDR1 SGDLS, CDR2 YYNGEE. CDR3: CASSPWGSPNTGELFF. In DNA, the CDR3 is TGTGCCAGCTCCCCTTGGGGGTCCCCGAACACCGGGGAGCTGTTTTTT.

This clonotype was recorded many times. The chain has TRBV2 and TRBJ1-4, with TRBD1 as a possible D gene (5 bases). Trimming pared 8 bases from V and 0 bases from J, leaving 10 bases between. This CDR3 comprises 14 residues. Germline-derived CDR1 and CDR2 are SNHLY and FYNNEI. The CDR3 reads CASRGTSTNEKLFF. CDR3 coding DNA: TGTGCCAGCCGGGGGACTTCAACTAATGAAAAACTGTTTTTT.

At least ten counts were recorded for this clonotype. The chain recombines TRBV24-1 with TRBJ2-1; 8 bases agree with TRBD2. The CDR3 loop spans 14 amino acids. The trim removed 5 bases at V and 7 bases at J, leaving 6 bases unmatched. From germline, CDR1 is KGHDR and CDR2 SFDVKD. The CDR3 DNA follows: TGTGCCACCAGTGGGTCGGGAGGGGGTAATGAGCAGTTCTTC. This codes for CATSGSGGGNEQFF.

Details on this clonotype: The conserved phenylalanine or tryptophan normally closing the CDR3 is absent here, so this likely arose from a read error. This chain connects TRBV27 to TRBJ2-7; tentative D call: TRBD1 (5 bases). The V end lost 6 bases, the J end lost 2 bases, and 14 bases lay between the germline ends. Germline CDR1 and CDR2: MNHEY and SMNVEV (reference sequence). The CDR3 has 14 amino acids. DNA for the CDR3: TGTGCCAGCAGCCCAGGCAGGGCTACCTACGAGCAGTACTCC. This translates into CASSPGRATYEQYS.

This clonotype was picked up a small number of times. This chain connects TRBV27 to TRBJ1-5; weak D call: TRBD1 (6 bases). The CDR3 loop spans 16 amino acids. Trimming took 2 bases from V and 7 from J, leaving 18 bases between them. Germline V CDR1 and CDR2: MNHEY, SMNVEV (reference sequence). The CDR3 nucleotides read TGTGCCAGCAGTTTAAGGGGCAGGGGAGAGGGGCAGCCCCAGCATTTT. Its protein is CASSLRGRGEGQPQHF.

Comment on this clonotype: One end of the junction is discordant with germline, which a read error may explain. The V call is TRBV6-5, the J call TRBJ2-7; the match to TRBD2 covers 8 bases. Germline loops: CDR1 MNHEY, CDR2 SVGAGI. This CDR3 spans 16 amino acids. The CDR3 loop is CASSHSNPGGPYEQYF. CDR3 nucleotides: TGTGCCAGCAGTCACTCGAACCCGGGAGGGCCTTACGAGCAGTACTTC.

This clonotype has at least ten counts. The chain uses TRBV20-1 and TRBJ2-1, with TRBD2 matching 16 bases. Germline V gene data show CDR1 as DFQATT and CDR2 as SNEGSKA (reference sequence). Trimming took 5 bases from V and 9 from J; bases not matched to a gene: 13. The CDR3 has 17 amino acids. The CDR3 DNA is TGCAGTGCTGAGGGCACCTCCGGGACTAGCGGGAGGGGTGAGCAGTTCTTC. Translation: CSAEGTSGTSGRGEQFF.

The chain combines TRBV2 with TRBJ2-7, with TRBD1 as a possible D gene (5 bases). V was shortened by 5 bases and J by 5 bases, with 16 bases between the two germline ends. The germline V gene encodes CDR1 SNHLY and CDR2 FYNNEI. The length of the CDR3 is 14 residues. CDR3 amino acids: CASSLRRGKNEQYF. The CDR3 DNA sequence: TGTGCCAGCAGTCTAAGAAGGGGTAAGAACGAGCAGTACTTC. Full variable domain (rest looked up from reference TRBV2 and TRBJ2-7): EPEVTQTPSHQVTQMGQEVILRCVPISNHLYFYWYRQILGQKVEFLVSFYNNEISEKSEIFDDQFSVERPDGSNFTLKIRSTKLEDSAMYFCASSLRRGKNEQYFGPGTRLTVT.

The sample holds many counts of this clonotype. This chain uses TRBV6-1 with TRBJ2-3, with 8 bases lining up with TRBD2. The J segment lost 5 bases and the V segment lost 3 bases, leaving 10 bases of the junction unmatched. Per germline, CDR1 MNHNS and CDR2 SASEGT. The CDR3 covers 16 residues. CDR3 sequence (DNA): TGTGCCAGCAGTGAGATGGCGGGAGGAGGTTTAGATACGCAGTATTTT. Translation gives CASSEMAGGGLDTQYF.

This clonotype was seen at least ten times. This chain joins TRBV12-3 or TRBV12-4 and TRBJ1-2; 9 bases line up with TRBD1. The V segment lost 5 bases and the J segment 8 bases; nucleotides outside the gene matches: 9. The CDR3 covers 14 residues. In nucleotides, the CDR3 is TGTGCCAGCAGTCAGGACAGGGGAAAAGGAGGCTACACCTTC. Amino acid sequence: CASSQDRGKGGYTF.

The chain is built from TRBV6-2 or TRBV6-3 and TRBJ2-7; D gene unclear. CDR3 size: 15 residues. V lost 6 bases, J lost 5 bases, and 20 bases lay in between. Germline V gene data show CDR1 as MNHEY and CDR2 as SVGEGT. The CDR3 DNA is TGTGCCAGCAGAACCGACGTAGCCCTAGGCGACGAGCAGTACTTC. It specifies CASRTDVALGDEQYF.